The 17 T cell receptor beta chains given below trace back to one sample, sequenced in a study of CD8+ T cells in alopecia areata. RNA, once extracted, was reverse transcribed into cDNA for use as the sequencing template. Produced via immunoSEQ multiplex PCR; TCRdb's table is partial and in-frame only. This table has 200,000 to 250,000 clones, under 80% appearing once. The sample consisted of CD4+ T cells sorted from blood, taken at week 0. Receptors were obtained from a human donor with alopecia areata.

The genes are TRBV7-2 and TRBJ1-1; maybe TRBD1 (6 bases). V was clipped by 4 bases and J by 5 bases, with 8 bases between them. In germline, CDR1 is SGHTA, CDR2 FQGNSA. This CDR3 comprises 12 residues. This CDR3 is CASSSTGTEAFF. The CDR3 region has the DNA TGTGCCAGCAGCTCCACAGGGACTGAAGCTTTCTTT.

In this sample, this clone turned up a few times. The V gene is TRBV29-1, the J gene TRBJ2-5, with unresolved D. The CDR3 totals 12 residues. V lost 0 bases, J lost 6 bases, and 8 bases lay in between. Germline V lookup: CDR1 SQVTM, CDR2 ANQGSEA. DNA for the CDR3: TGCAGCGTTGAAGAGGGCCGGAAGACCCAGTACTTC. This sequence encodes CSVEEGRKTQYF.

The rearrangement links TRBV5-6 to TRBJ1-1; unclear D gene. V gave up 3 bases and J gave up 7 bases, with 7 bases separating them. This CDR3 is 11 amino acids long. CDR1 is SGHDT, CDR2 YYEEEE, per germline. The CDR3 DNA reads as TGTGCCAGCAGCTCTAGATTTGAAGCTTTCTTT. It specifies CASSSRFEAFF. The full variable domain, its missing parts supplied by reference TRBV5-6 and TRBJ1-1, is DAGVTQSPTHLIKTRGQQVTLRCSPKSGHDTVSWYQQALGQGPQFIFQYYEEEERQRGNFPDRFSGHQFPNYSSELNVNALLLGDSALYLCASSSRFEAFFGQGTRLTVV.

The V and J genes are TRBV10-3 and TRBJ2-5, with TRBD1 as a possible D gene (6 bases). V was pared by 7 bases and J by 3 bases, with 12 bases between. Germline-derived CDR1 and CDR2 are ENHRY and SYGVKD. There are 13 residues in the CDR3. Here the CDR3 reads CAIKGTSEETQYF. In DNA form, the CDR3 reads TGTGCCATCAAGGGGACATCCGAAGAGACCCAGTACTTC.

In this sample, this clone turned up a few times. The rearrangement uses TRBV30 and TRBJ2-2, with unresolved D. Germline values: CDR1 GTSNPN, CDR2 SVGIG (reference sequence). CDR3 length: 12 residues. Trimming cost V 5 bases and J 7 bases, with 11 bases left between them. DNA for the CDR3: TGTGCCTGGGCTGACTCCTACGGGGAGCTGTTTTTT. Its protein product is CAWADSYGELFF.

The chain has TRBV5-1 and TRBJ2-1; no clear D. Germline assignment: CDR1 SGHRS and CDR2 YFSETQ. The CDR3 extends over 14 amino acids. Trimming stripped 5 bases from V and 0 bases from J, with 9 bases between. The DNA for the CDR3 is TGCGCCAGCAGTGCGGATTCCTCCTACAATGAGCAGTTCTTC. Its translation: CASSADSSYNEQFF.

This chain links TRBV2 with TRBJ2-7; the match to TRBD2 covers 9 bases. Germline lookup yields CDR1 SNHLY and CDR2 FYNNEI. V lost 8 bases and J lost 1; bases outside the gene matches: 6. The CDR3 spans 14 residues. For the CDR3, the DNA is TGTGCCAGCTGCGCTAGCGGGGTTTCCTACGAGCAGTACTTC. It specifies CASCASGVSYEQYF.

V usage is TRBV19 and J usage is TRBJ2-4; a weak D match, TRBD2 (5 bases). The V end lost 7 bases, the J end lost 3 bases, and 19 bases lay between the germline ends. The CDR3 has 16 amino acids. Per germline, CDR1 LNHDA and CDR2 SQIVND (reference sequence). In nucleotides, the CDR3 is TGTGCCAGTACCCTCGGAGGTAGCGTCGGCAAAAACATTCAGTACTTC. Residues: CASTLGGSVGKNIQYF.

Only a few counts were recorded for this clone. The rearrangement uses TRBV7-3 and TRBJ2-2; D is unresolved. Germline loops: CDR1 SGHTA, CDR2 FQGTGA. Trimming cost V 2 bases and J 7 bases, with 5 bases left between them. This CDR3 has 12 amino acids. The CDR3 region has the DNA TGTGCCAGCAGCTTAGACTTCGGGGAGCTGTTTTTT. This gives the protein CASSLDFGELFF.

The J gene is TRBJ1-1, the V gene TRBV29-1; D uncertain. The CDR3 has 12 amino acids. CDR1 and CDR2 (germline): SQVTM, ANQGSEA. Trimming cost V 5 bases and J 3 bases, with 10 bases left between them. CDR3 region: CSVHRGYTEAFF. The CDR3 nucleotides read TGCAGCGTTCACCGAGGGTACACTGAAGCTTTCTTT.

The rearrangement joins TRBV9 to TRBJ1-4; possible D gene TRBD1, 5 bases. Trimming took 0 bases from V and 11 from J, leaving 11 bases between them. This CDR3 region has 13 residues. The germline V gene has CDR1 SGDLS and CDR2 YYNGEE. CDR3 nucleotide sequence: TGTGCCAGCAGCGTAGCTGGCGGGGCGAAACTGTTTTTT. Residues: CASSVAGGAKLFF.

V is TRBV30 and J is TRBJ2-3; D may be TRBD2 (6 bases). CDR1 and CDR2 from the germline V gene are GTSNPN and SVGIG (reference sequence). The CDR3 covers 10 residues. Trimming removed 5 bases at V and 6 bases at J, with 6 bases between. CDR3 sequence: CAWGRDTQYF. DNA for the CDR3: TGTGCCTGGGGGAGGGATACGCAGTATTTT.

The chain employs TRBV2 and TRBJ2-5, with D possibly being TRBD2 (6 bases). Trimming shortened V by 8 bases and J by 5 bases, and 24 bases separated the two germline ends. In germline, CDR1 is SNHLY, CDR2 FYNNEI. The CDR3 runs 16 residues. The CDR3 DNA follows: TGTGCCAGCCTCCCTTGGGGCAGGCCAGGAGGGGAGACCCAGTACTTC. Its translation: CASLPWGRPGGETQYF.

The chain uses TRBV14 and TRBJ2-5; D is unclear. Between the trimmed V and J ends, which lost 1 base and 5 bases, there was a span of 8 bases. Germline V gene sequence: CDR1 SGHDN, CDR2 FVKESK. CDR3 length equals 13 residues. DNA of the CDR3: TGTGCCAGCAGCCAAGGGTATCTGGAGACCCAGTACTTC. Its translation: CASSQGYLETQYF.

This clone was recorded only once. The chain is built from TRBV5-6 and TRBJ1-2; TRBD1 matches 10 bases. Germline V CDR1 and CDR2: SGHDT, YYEEEE. J was trimmed by 4 bases and V by 4 bases; bases with no gene match: 7. The CDR3 contains 15 residues. CDR3 bases: TGTGCCAGCAGCCCCGCGGGGGACAGGGGCTATGGCTACACCTTC. This codes for CASSPAGDRGYGYTF.

The chain links TRBV6-5 to TRBJ1-1; D unresolved. The CDR3 loop spans 14 amino acids. CDR1 is MNHEY and CDR2 is SVGAGI in the germline V gene. V was shortened by 7 bases and J by 4 bases, with 16 bases between the two germline ends. CDR3 in amino acids: CASNPRRFVTEAFF. The CDR3 nucleotides are TGTGCCAGCAATCCCCGGAGGTTTGTCACTGAAGCTTTCTTT.

V is TRBV6-5 and J is TRBJ2-7; TRBD1 aligns across 8 bases. Germline V gives CDR1 MNHEY, CDR2 SVGAGI. This CDR3 spans 14 amino acids. V was clipped by 5 bases and J by 3 bases; unmatched bases: 6. The CDR3 coding sequence is TGTGCCAGCAGTCGTACAGGGGGAGGCTACGAGCAGTACTTC. Protein product: CASSRTGGGYEQYF.